What follows describes a single T cell receptor (beta chain). What it binds is not known. Sequenced by immunoSEQ multiplex PCR; TCRdb stores in-frame clones only, minus some. This table holds some 98,000 clones, 91% found once. The source of the sample is a study of OX40 agonist ivuxolimab in advanced cancers. General study results and limits: The study found that CD8+ T cells averaged more expanded clones than CD4+.

Patients with autoimmune history or systemic immunosuppression were excluded. The CDR3 runs 11 residues. Germline V gene lookup returns CDR1 SEHNR and CDR2 FQNEAQ (reference sequence). Trimming removed 5 bases from V and 8 bases from J, with 9 bases in between. The chain is built from TRBV7-9 and TRBJ1-2, with D unresolved. The sequence derives from an adult with an advanced solid tumor such as melanoma, head and neck, liver or kidney cancer. Here the sequenced sample was CD4+ or CD8+ T cells sorted from blood, taken in a trial of the OX40 agonist ivuxolimab. DNA of the CDR3: TGTGCCAGCAGCCTCATCCGCGGCTACACCTTC. Its translation is CASSLIRGYTF.